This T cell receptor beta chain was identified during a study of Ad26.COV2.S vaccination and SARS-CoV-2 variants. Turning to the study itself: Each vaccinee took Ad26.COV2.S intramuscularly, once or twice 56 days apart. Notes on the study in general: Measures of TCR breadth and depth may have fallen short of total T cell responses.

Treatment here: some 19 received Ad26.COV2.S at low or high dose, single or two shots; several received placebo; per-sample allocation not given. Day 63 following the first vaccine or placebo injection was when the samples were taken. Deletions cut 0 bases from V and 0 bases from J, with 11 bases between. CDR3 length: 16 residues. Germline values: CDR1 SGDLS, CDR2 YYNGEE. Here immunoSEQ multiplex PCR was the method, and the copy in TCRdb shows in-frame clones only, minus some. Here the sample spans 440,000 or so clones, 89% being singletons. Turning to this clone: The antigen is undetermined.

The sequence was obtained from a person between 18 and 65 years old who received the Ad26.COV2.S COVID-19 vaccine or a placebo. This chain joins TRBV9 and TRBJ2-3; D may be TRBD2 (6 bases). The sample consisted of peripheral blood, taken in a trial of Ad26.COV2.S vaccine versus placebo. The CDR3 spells CASSVGVGGSTDTQYF. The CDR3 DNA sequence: TGTGCCAGCAGCGTAGGGGTAGGAGGGAGCACAGATACGCAGTATTTT.